This T cell receptor (beta chain) was identified during a study of cytomegalovirus exposure and HLA in healthy donors. The V and J ends lost 4 bases and 12 bases, in that order; junction bases with no gene match: 8. Per the germline V gene, CDR1 is SNHLY and CDR2 is FYNNEI. This CDR3 has 13 amino acids. It was with 60 Vbeta and 13 Jbeta primers that the PCR ran. The protocol was immunoSEQ multiplex PCR, while the TCRdb copy is restricted to in-frame clones and leaves out a portion. The data show 65,000 to 95,000 clones, with about four fifths seen just once and less than 7% held by the top ten. Material for sequencing was PBMCs. The sequence derives from a male donor in good health and CMV-seropositive. The chain is built from TRBV2 and TRBJ2-1; TRBD1 aligns across 8 bases. The DNA for the CDR3 is TGTGCCAGCAGTGGAGGACAGGGAATAGGGCAGTTCTTC. It is translated as CASSGGQGIGQFF.